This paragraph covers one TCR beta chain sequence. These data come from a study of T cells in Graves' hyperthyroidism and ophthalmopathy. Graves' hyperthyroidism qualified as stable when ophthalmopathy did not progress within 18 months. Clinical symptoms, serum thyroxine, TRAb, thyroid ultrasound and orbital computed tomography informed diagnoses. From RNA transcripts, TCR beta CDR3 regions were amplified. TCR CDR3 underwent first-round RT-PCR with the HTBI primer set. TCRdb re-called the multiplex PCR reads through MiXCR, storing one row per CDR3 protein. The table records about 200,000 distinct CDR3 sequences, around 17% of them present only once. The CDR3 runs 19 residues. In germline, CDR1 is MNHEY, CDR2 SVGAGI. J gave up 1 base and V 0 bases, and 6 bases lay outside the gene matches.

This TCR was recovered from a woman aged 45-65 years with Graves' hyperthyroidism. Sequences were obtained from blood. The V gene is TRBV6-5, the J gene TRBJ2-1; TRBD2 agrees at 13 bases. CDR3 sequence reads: CASSYSGLAGVVSYNEQFF. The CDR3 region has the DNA TGTGCCAGCAGTTACTCAGGACTAGCGGGAGTAGTATCCTACAATGAGCAGTTCTTC.